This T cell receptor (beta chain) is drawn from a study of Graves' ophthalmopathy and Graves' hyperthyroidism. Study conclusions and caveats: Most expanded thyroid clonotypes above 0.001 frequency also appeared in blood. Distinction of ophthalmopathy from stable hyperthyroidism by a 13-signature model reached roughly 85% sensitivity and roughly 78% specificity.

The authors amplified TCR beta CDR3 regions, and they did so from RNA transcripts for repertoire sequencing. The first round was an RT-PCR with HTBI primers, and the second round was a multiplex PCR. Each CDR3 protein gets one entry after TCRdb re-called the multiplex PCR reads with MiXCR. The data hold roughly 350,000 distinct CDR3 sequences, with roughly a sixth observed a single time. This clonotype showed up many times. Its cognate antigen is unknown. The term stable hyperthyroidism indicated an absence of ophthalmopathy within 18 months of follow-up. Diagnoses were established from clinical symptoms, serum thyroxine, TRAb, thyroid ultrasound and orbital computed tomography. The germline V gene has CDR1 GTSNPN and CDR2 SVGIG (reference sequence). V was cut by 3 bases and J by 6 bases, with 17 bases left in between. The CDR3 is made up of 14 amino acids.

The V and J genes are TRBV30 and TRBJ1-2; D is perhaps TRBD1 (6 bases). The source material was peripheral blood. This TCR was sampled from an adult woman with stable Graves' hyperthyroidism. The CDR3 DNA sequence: TGTGCCTGGAGGACACAGGGCGTAAGGAATGGCTACACCTTC. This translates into CAWRTQGVRNGYTF.